The rows below give T cell receptor beta chains drawn from one sample of a study of OX40 agonist ivuxolimab in advanced cancers. Using immunoSEQ multiplex PCR, the repertoire was profiled, and TCRdb retains in-frame clones only, with some absent. Counted here are tens of thousands of clones, 89% occurring once; the ten biggest clones make up about 0.2%. The specimen was CD4+ or CD8+ T cells sorted from blood, collected in a trial of the OX40 agonist ivuxolimab. These receptors came from an adult with an advanced solid tumor such as melanoma, head and neck, liver or kidney cancer. CDR3s include the opening cysteine and the closing phenylalanine or tryptophan. Fields, in order: D gene, J gene, V gene, clone size, CDR3 DNA, CDR3 protein. A D gene is named only where the DNA matches it firmly. Not every row has a clone size; where given, it reads once, few, many or a size class.

.	TRBJ2-7	TRBV28	.	TGTGCCTTCGCCCGGGTGGGGTCCTACGAGCAGTACTTC	CAFARVGSYEQYF
TRBD1	TRBJ1-1	TRBV29-1	.	TGCAGCGTTGTTTCAGGGGGCGTCACTGAAGCTTTCTTT	CSVVSGGVTEAFF
TRBD1	TRBJ2-2	TRBV18	.	TGTGCCAGCTCAACCTCCACGACAGGGCTCGGGGAGCTGTTTTTT	CASSTSTTGLGELFF
TRBD1	TRBJ2-7	TRBV30	.	TGTGCCTGGACCCCCGACAGGGGTGGGGAGCAGTACTTC	CAWTPDRGGEQYF
TRBD1	TRBJ2-2	TRBV7-9	.	TGTGCCAGCCGGGACAGGGGGAACACCGGGGAGCTGTTTTTT	CASRDRGNTGELFF
.	TRBJ1-5	TRBV4-3	.	TGCGCCAGCAGCCAAGATATGTATGCAGGTGGAAATCAGCCCCAGCATTTT	CASSQDMYAGGNQPQHF
.	TRBJ2-3	TRBV4-3	.	TGCGCCAGCAGCCAAGATGTACAGGGTGGCCAAGATACGCAGTATTTT	CASSQDVQGGQDTQYF
TRBD1	TRBJ1-3	TRBV5-1	once	TGCGCCAGCAGCCGGGACAGGGCCGACTCTGGAAACACCATATATTTT	CASSRDRADSGNTIYF
.	TRBJ1-5	TRBV28	.	TGTGCCAGCAGCCTTTCAGGGGCCCAGCATTTT	CASSLSGAQHF
.	TRBJ1-1	TRBV18	once	TGTGCCAGCTCACCCCCAATGGCCGACACTGAAGCTTTCTTT	CASSPPMADTEAFF
.	TRBJ2-3	TRBV13	.	TGTGCCAGCAGCTCAGGTTCAACAGCCGCGCAGTATTTT	CASSSGSTAAQYF
.	TRBJ1-1	TRBV9	few	TGTGCCAGCAGCGCGCAGACAATCATGAACACTGAAGCTTTCTTT	CASSAQTIMNTEAFF
.	TRBJ2-7	TRBV9	.	TGTGCCAGCAGCGTAGGTGCGGGTCTATACGAGCAGTACTTC	CASSVGAGLYEQYF
TRBD1	TRBJ2-3	TRBV6-5	.	TGTGCCAGCAGGGTAGGGGGCTTTGGCACAGATACGCAGTATTTT	CASRVGGFGTDTQYF
.	TRBJ1-1	TRBV18	.	TGTGCCAGCTCACCACGGGGGATCAACACTGAAGCTTTCTTT	CASSPRGINTEAFF
TRBD1	TRBJ2-7	TRBV7-8	.	TGTGCCAGCAGCCGAGCGACCGGGACAGGGGTCGTCGAGCAGTACTTC	CASSRATGTGVVEQYF
.	TRBJ1-1	TRBV30	few	TGTGCCTCAAAGTTTTATTGGGAGAACACTGAAGCTTTCTTT	CASKFYWENTEAFF
.	TRBJ1-4	TRBV5-4	.	TGTGCCAGCAGCTTTTATAGTCAAAAGAAAGGAAAACTGTTTTTT	CASSFYSQKKGKLFF
.	TRBJ1-2	TRBV5-6	.	TGTGCCAGCAGCTTGCGACGACTTATGGGCTACACCTTC	CASSLRRLMGYTF
.	TRBJ1-2	TRBV7-8	.	TGTGCCAGCAGCTTAGGGGGTGGACAGTACTATGGCTACACCTTC	CASSLGGGQYYGYTF
TRBD2	TRBJ2-3	TRBV9	.	TGTGCCAGCAGCGTGCTAGCGGGGGGCACAGATACGCAGTATTTT	CASSVLAGGTDTQYF